The 6 T cell receptor beta chains below come from one sample, sequenced in a study of blood T cell repertoires in COVID-19. The method was immunoSEQ multiplex PCR; TCRdb's version includes in-frame clones alone and lacks a portion of them. The data contain about 340,000 clones, 85% to 90% of them singletons. Specimen: peripheral blood. The receptor source for this set is a woman in her seventies with COVID-19, enrolled during active disease.

The rearrangement joins TRBV18 to TRBJ1-1; TRBD1 aligns across 7 bases. The junction had 3 bases not matched to a gene; V was cut back by 3 bases and J by 5 bases. This CDR3 is 13 amino acids long. The germline gives CDR1 KGHSH, CDR2 LQKENI. For the CDR3, the DNA is TGTGCCAGCTCACCGGGACAGAAGACTGAAGCTTTCTTT. This gives the protein CASSPGQKTEAFF.

Points on this clone: At the DNA level, this CDR3 is encoded by other sequences in the same sample as well. The V gene is TRBV5-1, the J gene TRBJ1-2, with TRBD1 identical over 8 bases. Trimming removed 2 bases from V and 6 bases from J; junction bases left unmatched: 0. The germline gives CDR1 SGHRS, CDR2 YFSETQ. The CDR3 runs 12 residues. CDR3 bases: TGCGCCAGCAGCTTACAGGGGGATGGCTACACCTTC. Amino acid sequence: CASSLQGDGYTF.

The chain carries TRBV11-2 and TRBJ2-2; D is ambiguous. CDR1 and CDR2 (germline): SGHAT, FQNNGV. V lost 5 bases to trimming and J lost 1 base, with 8 bases between them. The CDR3 contains 14 residues. CDR3 nucleotides: TGTGCCAGCAGCCCCCCAGAGAACACCGGGGAGCTGTTTTTT. It translates to CASSPPENTGELFF.

J is TRBJ1-3 and V is TRBV4-1, with 9 bases fitting TRBD1. The junction had 4 bases not matched to a gene; V was cut back by 2 bases and J by 5 bases. The germline V gene has CDR1 MGHRA and CDR2 YSYEKL. The CDR3 extends over 15 amino acids. The CDR3 region is CASSQWDRARNTIYF. CDR3 DNA: TGCGCCAGCAGCCAATGGGACAGGGCGAGAAACACCATATATTTT.

The chain combines TRBV29-1 with TRBJ1-2; D uncertain. This CDR3 has 12 amino acids. In germline, CDR1 is SQVTM, CDR2 ANQGSEA. V was shortened by 4 bases and J by 8 bases, with 14 bases between the two germline ends. The CDR3 protein is CSVVEGAGGYTF. In DNA, the CDR3 is TGCAGCGTTGTGGAGGGTGCGGGAGGCTACACCTTC.

The chain joins TRBV29-1 to TRBJ2-1, with 12 nucleotides matching TRBD2. Germline assignment: CDR1 SQVTM and CDR2 ANQGSEA. The V gene end was trimmed by 4 bases and the J gene end by 9 bases; junction bases not matched to a gene: 13. The CDR3 totals 16 residues. The CDR3 DNA sequence: TGCAGCGTTGGCGTTCCCCTAGCGGGGGGGTTCTTTGAGCAGTTCTTC. It codes for CSVGVPLAGGFFEQFF.